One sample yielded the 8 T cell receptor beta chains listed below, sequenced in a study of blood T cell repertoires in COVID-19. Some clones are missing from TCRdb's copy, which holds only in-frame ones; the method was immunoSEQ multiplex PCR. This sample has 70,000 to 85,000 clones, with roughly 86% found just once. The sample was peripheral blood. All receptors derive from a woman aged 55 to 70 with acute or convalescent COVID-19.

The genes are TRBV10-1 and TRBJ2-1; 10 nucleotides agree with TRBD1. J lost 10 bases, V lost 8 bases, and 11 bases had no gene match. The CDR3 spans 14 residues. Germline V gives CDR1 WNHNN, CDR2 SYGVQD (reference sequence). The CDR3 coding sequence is TGCGCCAGCCTAGACAGGGGGCGCTTGAAAGAGCAGTTCTTC. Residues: CASLDRGRLKEQFF.

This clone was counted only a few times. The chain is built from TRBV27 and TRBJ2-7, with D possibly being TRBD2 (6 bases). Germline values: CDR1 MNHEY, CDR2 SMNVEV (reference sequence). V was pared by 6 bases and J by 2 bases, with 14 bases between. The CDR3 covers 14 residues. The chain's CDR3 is CASRGGGGTYEQYF. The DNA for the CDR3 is TGTGCCAGCAGGGGGGGTGGTGGAACCTACGAGCAGTACTTC.

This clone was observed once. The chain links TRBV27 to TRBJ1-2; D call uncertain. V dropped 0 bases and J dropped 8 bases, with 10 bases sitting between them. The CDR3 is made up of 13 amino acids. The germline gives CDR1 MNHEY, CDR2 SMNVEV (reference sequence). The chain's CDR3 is CASSLSTFGGYTF. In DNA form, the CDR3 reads TGTGCCAGCAGTTTATCAACCTTTGGCGGCTACACCTTC.

The CDR3 loop is CSGPAADTQYF. The CDR3 DNA sequence: TGCAGCGGCCCTGCGGCAGATACGCAGTATTTT. This chain connects TRBV20-1 to TRBJ2-3; no reliable D call. Germline V gene data show CDR1 as DFQATT and CDR2 as SNEGSKA (reference sequence). This CDR3 comprises 11 residues.

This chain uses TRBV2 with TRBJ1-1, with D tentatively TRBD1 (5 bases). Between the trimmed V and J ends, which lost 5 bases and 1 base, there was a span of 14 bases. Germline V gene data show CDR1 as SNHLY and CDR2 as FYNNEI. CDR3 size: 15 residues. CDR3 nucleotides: TGTGCCAGCAGTTTACAACAGGTCGCGAACACTGAAGCTTTCTTT. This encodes CASSLQQVANTEAFF.

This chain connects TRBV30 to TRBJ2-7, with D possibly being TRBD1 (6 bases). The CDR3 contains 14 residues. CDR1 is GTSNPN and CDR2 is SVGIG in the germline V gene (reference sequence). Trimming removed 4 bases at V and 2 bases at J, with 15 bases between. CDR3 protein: CAWTQGSRTYEQYF. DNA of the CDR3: TGTGCCTGGACGCAGGGGAGTAGGACCTACGAGCAGTACTTC. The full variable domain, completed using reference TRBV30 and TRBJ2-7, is SQTIHQWPATLVQPVGSPLSLECTVEGTSNPNLYWYRQAAGRGLQLLFYSVGIGQISSEVPQNLSASRPQDRQFILSSKKLLLSDSGFYLCAWTQGSRTYEQYFGPGTRLTVT.

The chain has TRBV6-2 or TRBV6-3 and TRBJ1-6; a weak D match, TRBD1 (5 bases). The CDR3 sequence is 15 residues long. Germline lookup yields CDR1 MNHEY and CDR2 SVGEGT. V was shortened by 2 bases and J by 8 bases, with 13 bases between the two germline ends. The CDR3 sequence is CASSYPQVSYSPLHF. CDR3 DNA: TGTGCCAGCAGTTACCCACAGGTATCCTATTCACCCCTCCACTTT.

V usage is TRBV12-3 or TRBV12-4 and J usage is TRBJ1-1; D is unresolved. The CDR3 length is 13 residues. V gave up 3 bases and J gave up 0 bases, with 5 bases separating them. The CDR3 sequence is CASSFDMNTEAFF. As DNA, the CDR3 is TGTGCCAGCAGTTTCGACATGAACACTGAAGCTTTCTTT.